The 7 T cell receptor beta chains presented below share a single source sample, sequenced in a study of patients and donors after allogeneic stem cell transplantation. TCRdb re-called the RT-PCR reads with MiXCR, one entry per CDR3 protein. The sample lists around 240,000 distinct CDR3 sequences, approximately 14% occurring once. The sequencing input was blood, either unsorted or a sorted T cell fraction (not recorded which). These receptors were obtained from a human donor who was either an allogeneic HSCT recipient or a stem cell or donor lymphocyte infusion donor (not recorded which). It is not recorded whose cells these are; they may come from a transplant donor.

As for this clonotype: This may be a read error: a much more frequent sequence differs by one nucleotide. The chain employs TRBV20-1 and TRBJ1-1, with a tentative D call TRBD1 (5 bases). Germline V gene lookup returns CDR1 DFQATT and CDR2 SNEGSKA (reference sequence). CDR3 length: 14 amino acids. V shed 8 bases and J shed 6 bases, with 22 bases lying between them. CDR3 nucleotides: TGCAGTACCCCCCCCGATGGACGGGGGGCTGAAGCTTTCTTT. Residues: CSTPPDGRGAEAFF.

This clonotype came up a few times. The J gene is TRBJ2-5, the V gene TRBV3-1; 8 nucleotides line up with TRBD2. The CDR3 runs to 15 residues. Per the germline V gene, CDR1 is LGHDT and CDR2 is YNNKEL (reference sequence). V trimming: 1 base; J trimming: 3 bases; junction bases outside the gene matches: 4. The CDR3 reads CASSQASGRKETQYF. The CDR3 DNA is TGTGCCAGCAGCCAAGCGAGCGGGAGAAAAGAGACCCAGTACTTC.

This clonotype was detected a few times. The chain couples TRBV11-3 to TRBJ1-6; D call uncertain. The CDR3 runs 13 residues. Trimming shortened V by 0 bases and J by 10 bases, and 7 bases separated the two germline ends. The germline V gene has CDR1 SGHNT and CDR2 YENEEA. CDR3 in DNA: TGTGCCAGCAGCTTAGATGGGCTATCACCCCTCCACTTT. Its translation is CASSLDGLSPLHF.

The table lists this clonotype with many counts. This chain connects TRBV29-1 to TRBJ1-1, with a weak D call TRBD1 (5 bases). Trimming pared 4 bases from V and 2 bases from J, leaving 11 bases between. Germline CDR1 reads SQVTM; CDR2 reads ANQGSEA. The CDR3 has 13 residues. The CDR3 protein is CSVGFGANTEAFF. Here the CDR3 DNA reads TGCAGCGTTGGGTTTGGGGCCAACACTGAAGCTTTCTTT.

There are many counts of this clonotype. The genes are TRBV5-6 and TRBJ2-1; a weak D match, TRBD1 (6 bases). The CDR3 is 15 amino acids. V was cut by 2 bases and J by 10 bases, with 19 bases left in between. Germline V gene lookup returns CDR1 SGHDT and CDR2 YYEEEE. CDR3 DNA sequence: TGTGCCAGCAGCTTATCCGGACAGTTAACAAAAGAGCAGTTCTTC. Translation: CASSLSGQLTKEQFF. The variable domain in full, completed from reference TRBV5-6 and TRBJ2-1, reads DAGVTQSPTHLIKTRGQQVTLRCSPKSGHDTVSWYQQALGQGPQFIFQYYEEEERQRGNFPDRFSGHQFPNYSSELNVNALLLGDSALYLCASSLSGQLTKEQFFGPGTRLTVL.

The J gene is TRBJ2-4, the V gene TRBV6-2 or TRBV6-3, with D uncertain. V was pared by 0 bases and J by 5 bases, with 8 bases between. In germline, CDR1 is MNHEY, CDR2 SVGEGT. This CDR3 spans 14 amino acids. The CDR3 DNA reads TGTGCCAGCAGTTACTCGACTGTGCAAAACATTCAGTACTTC. This encodes CASSYSTVQNIQYF.

This clonotype occurred many times. This chain links TRBV10-3 with TRBJ2-2; 14 bases line up with TRBD2. Germline V CDR1 and CDR2: ENHRY, SYGVKD. After removal of 8 bases from V and 4 bases from J, the junction contained 6 bases not matched to a gene. This CDR3 comprises 16 residues. Here the CDR3 DNA reads TGTGCCATCGCGACTAGCGGGAGGGGTGGCACCGGGGAGCTGTTTTTT. Its protein is CAIATSGRGGTGELFF.